This entry lists 5 T cell receptor beta chains sequenced from one sample in a study of cytotoxic CD8 clonotypes in ibrutinib-treated CLL. The table came from immunoSEQ multiplex PCR; TCRdb's copy has only in-frame clones and leaves some out. The sample lists about 45,000 clones; 50% to 75% were seen once. The sample consisted of PBMCs, taken after 24 months of ibrutinib treatment. The receptors derive from a human donor with chronic lymphocytic leukemia.

This chain links TRBV9 with TRBJ1-3; D uncertain. CDR1 is SGDLS, CDR2 YYNGEE, per germline. The CDR3 extends over 12 amino acids. V was shortened by 1 base and J by 8 bases, with 7 bases between the two germline ends. CDR3 region: CASSVLEDTIYF. For the CDR3, the DNA is TGTGCCAGCAGCGTATTGGAGGACACCATATATTTT. Variable domain in full (rest from reference TRBV9 and TRBJ1-3): DSGVTQTPKHLITATGQRVTLRCSPRSGDLSVYWYQQSLDQGLQFLIQYYNGEERAKGNILERFSAQQFPDLHSELNLSSLELGDSALYFCASSVLEDTIYFGEGSWLTVV.

This clone has just a few counts. The V call is TRBV2, the J call TRBJ2-2; 11 nucleotides align to TRBD1. CDR3 size: 17 residues. The junction had 7 bases not matched to a gene; V was cut back by 5 bases and J by 2 bases. Per germline, CDR1 SNHLY and CDR2 FYNNEI. CDR3 residues: CASSRTGGGINTGELFF. In nucleotides, the CDR3 is TGTGCCAGCAGTCGGACAGGGGGCGGGATCAACACCGGGGAGCTGTTTTTT.

The V gene is TRBV4-2, the J gene TRBJ1-3; 7 nucleotides align to TRBD1. The CDR3 is made up of 16 amino acids. The junction had 6 bases not matched to a gene; V was cut back by 0 bases and J by 4 bases. Per germline, CDR1 LGHNA and CDR2 YNFKEQ. The CDR3 spells CASSQERGPGGNTIYF. The CDR3, as DNA: TGTGCCAGCAGCCAAGAAAGGGGGCCTGGCGGAAACACCATATATTTT.

This clone was detected many times. The rearrangement joins TRBV2 to TRBJ2-7, with 8 bases identical to TRBD2. With V trimmed by 6 bases and J by 1 base, 11 bases remained unmatched. This CDR3 region has 16 residues. CDR1 and CDR2 from the germline V gene are SNHLY and FYNNEI. The CDR3 DNA reads TGTGCCAGCAGCCTTCCAAGCGGGAGCTTTTCCTACGAGCAGTACTTC. This sequence encodes CASSLPSGSFSYEQYF.

This clone was seen repeatedly, ten times or more. The rearrangement links TRBV7-3 to TRBJ2-3; 9 bases fit TRBD2. J lost 0 bases, V lost 5 bases, and 3 bases had no gene match. The CDR3 has 15 residues. The germline V gene has CDR1 SGHTA and CDR2 FQGTGA. The CDR3 DNA reads as TGTGCCAGCAGCGTTAGCGGGAGAAGCACAGATACGCAGTATTTT. Amino acids: CASSVSGRSTDTQYF. Using reference TRBV7-3 and TRBJ2-3 for the parts outside the CDR3, the full variable domain is GAGVSQTPSNKVTEKGKYVELRCDPISGHTALYWYRQSLGQGPEFLIYFQGTGAADDSGLPNDRFFAVRPEGSVSTLKIQRTERGDSAVYLCASSVSGRSTDTQYFGPGTRLTVL.